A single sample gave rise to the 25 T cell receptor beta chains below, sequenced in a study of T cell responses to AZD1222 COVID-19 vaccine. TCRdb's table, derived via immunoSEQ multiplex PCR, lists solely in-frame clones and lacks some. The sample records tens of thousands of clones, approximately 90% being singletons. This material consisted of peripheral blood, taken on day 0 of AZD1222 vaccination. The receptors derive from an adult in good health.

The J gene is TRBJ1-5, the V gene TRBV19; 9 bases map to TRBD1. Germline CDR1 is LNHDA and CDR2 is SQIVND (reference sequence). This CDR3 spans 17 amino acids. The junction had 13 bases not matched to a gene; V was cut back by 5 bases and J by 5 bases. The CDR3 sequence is CASSFRDLGQGYQPQHF. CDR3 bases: TGTGCCAGTAGTTTTAGGGACCTAGGACAGGGGTATCAGCCCCAGCATTTT. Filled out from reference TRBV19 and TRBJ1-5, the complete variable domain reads DGGITQSPKYLFRKEGQNVTLSCEQNLNHDAMYWYRQDPGQGLRLIYYSQIVNDFQKGDIAEGYSVSREKKESFPLTVTSAQKNPTAFYLCASSFRDLGQGYQPQHFGDGTRLSIL.

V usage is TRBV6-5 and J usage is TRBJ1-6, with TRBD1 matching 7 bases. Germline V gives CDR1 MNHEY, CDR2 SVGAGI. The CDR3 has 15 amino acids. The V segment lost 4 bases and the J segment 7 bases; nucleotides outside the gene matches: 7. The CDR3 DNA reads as TGTGCCAGCAGTTCCGGGACAGAGAGGAATTCACCCCTCCACTTT. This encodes CASSSGTERNSPLHF.

Here the CDR3 DNA reads TGTGCCAGCACAAGAGGTGGGACAGGGGAAAAACTGTTTTTT. Residues: CASTRGGTGEKLFF. The V call is TRBV7-2, the J call TRBJ1-4; 9 bases are a match to TRBD1. This CDR3 spans 14 amino acids. Losses at the gene ends were 7 bases for V and 8 bases for J; bases not matched to a gene: 8. The germline CDR1 and CDR2 sequences are SGHTA and FQGNSA.

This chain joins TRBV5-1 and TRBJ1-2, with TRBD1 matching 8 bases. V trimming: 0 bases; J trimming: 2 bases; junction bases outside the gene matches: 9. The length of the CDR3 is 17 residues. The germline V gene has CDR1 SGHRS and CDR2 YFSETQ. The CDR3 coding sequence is TGCGCCAGCAGCTTGGTGGCAGGGGGCCGTCAAAACTATGGCTACACCTTC. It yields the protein CASSLVAGGRQNYGYTF.

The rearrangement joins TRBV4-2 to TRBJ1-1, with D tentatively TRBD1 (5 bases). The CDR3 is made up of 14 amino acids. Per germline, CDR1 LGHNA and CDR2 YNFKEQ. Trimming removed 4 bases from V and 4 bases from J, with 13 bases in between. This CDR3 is CASSPGVSGTEAFF. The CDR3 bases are TGTGCCAGCAGCCCGGGGGTATCGGGCACTGAAGCTTTCTTT.

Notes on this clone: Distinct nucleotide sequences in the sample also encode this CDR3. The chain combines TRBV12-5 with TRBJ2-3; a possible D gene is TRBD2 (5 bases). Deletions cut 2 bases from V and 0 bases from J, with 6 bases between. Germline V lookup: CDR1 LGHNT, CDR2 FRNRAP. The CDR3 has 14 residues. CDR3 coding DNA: TGTGCTAGTGGTTTGAGCGGAAGCACAGATACGCAGTATTTT. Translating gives CASGLSGSTDTQYF. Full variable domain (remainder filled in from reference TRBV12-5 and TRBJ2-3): DARVTQTPRHKVTEMGQEVTMRCQPILGHNTVFWYRQTMMQGLELLAYFRNRAPLDDSGMPKDRFSAEMPDATLATLKIQPSEPRDSAVYFCASGLSGSTDTQYFGPGTRLTVL.

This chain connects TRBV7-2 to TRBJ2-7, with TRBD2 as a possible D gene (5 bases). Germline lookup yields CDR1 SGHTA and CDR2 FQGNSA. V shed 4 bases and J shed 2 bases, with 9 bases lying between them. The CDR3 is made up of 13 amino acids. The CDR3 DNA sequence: TGTGCCAGCAGCTCAGACGGGGCCTACGAGCAGTACTTC. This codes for CASSSDGAYEQYF.

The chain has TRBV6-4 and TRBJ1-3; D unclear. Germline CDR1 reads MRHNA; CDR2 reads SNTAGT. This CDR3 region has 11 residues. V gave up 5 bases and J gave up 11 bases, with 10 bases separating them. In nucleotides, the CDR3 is TGTGCCAGCAGTAGGGCCGCCGCCATATATTTT. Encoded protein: CASSRAAAIYF.

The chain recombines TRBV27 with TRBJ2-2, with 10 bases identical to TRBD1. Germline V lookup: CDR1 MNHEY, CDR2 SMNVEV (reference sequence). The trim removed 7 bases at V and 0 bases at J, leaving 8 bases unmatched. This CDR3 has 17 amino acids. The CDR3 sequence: CASTGTTGGANTGELFF. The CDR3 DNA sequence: TGTGCCAGCACCGGCACGACAGGGGGCGCGAACACCGGGGAGCTGTTTTTT.

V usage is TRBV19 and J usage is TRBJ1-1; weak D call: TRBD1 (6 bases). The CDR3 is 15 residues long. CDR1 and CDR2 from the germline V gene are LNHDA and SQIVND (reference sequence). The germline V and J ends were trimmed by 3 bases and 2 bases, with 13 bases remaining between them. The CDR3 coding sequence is TGTGCCAGTAGTATGGGGGCCCGGCAAAACACTGAAGCTTTCTTT. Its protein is CASSMGARQNTEAFF.

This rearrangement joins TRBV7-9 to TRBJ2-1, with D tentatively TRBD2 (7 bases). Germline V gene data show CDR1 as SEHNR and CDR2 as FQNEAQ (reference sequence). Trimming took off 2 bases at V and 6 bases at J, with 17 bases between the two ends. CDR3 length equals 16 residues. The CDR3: CASSLNGGGAFNEQFF. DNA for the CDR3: TGTGCCAGCAGCTTAAATGGAGGGGGGGCTTTCAATGAGCAGTTCTTC.

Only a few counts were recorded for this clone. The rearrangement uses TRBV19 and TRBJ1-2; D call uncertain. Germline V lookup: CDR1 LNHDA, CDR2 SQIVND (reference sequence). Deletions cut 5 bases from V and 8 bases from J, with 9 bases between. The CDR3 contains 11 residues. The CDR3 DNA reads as TGTGCCAGTAGTCTCTATTGGGGCTACACCTTC. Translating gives CASSLYWGYTF.

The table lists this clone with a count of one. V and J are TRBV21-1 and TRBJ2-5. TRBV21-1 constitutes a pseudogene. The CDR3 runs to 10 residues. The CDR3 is CASSVETQYF. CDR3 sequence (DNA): TGTGCCAGCAGCGTAGAGACCCAGTACTTC.

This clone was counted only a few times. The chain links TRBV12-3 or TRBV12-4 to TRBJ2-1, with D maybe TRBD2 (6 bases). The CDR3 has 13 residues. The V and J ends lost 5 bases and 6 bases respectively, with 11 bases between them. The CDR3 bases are TGTGCCAGCAGTCCCGCCGGGGGCAATGAGCAGTTCTTC. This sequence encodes CASSPAGGNEQFF.

The CDR3 loop reads CSPVAGLYEQYF. In DNA form, the CDR3 reads TGCAGCCCCGTAGCGGGACTCTACGAGCAGTACTTC. The rearrangement uses TRBV29-1 and TRBJ2-7; 8 positions agree with TRBD2. With V trimmed by 8 bases and J by 3 bases, 6 bases remained unmatched. CDR1 is SQVTM, CDR2 ANQGSEA, per germline. The CDR3 sequence is 12 residues long.

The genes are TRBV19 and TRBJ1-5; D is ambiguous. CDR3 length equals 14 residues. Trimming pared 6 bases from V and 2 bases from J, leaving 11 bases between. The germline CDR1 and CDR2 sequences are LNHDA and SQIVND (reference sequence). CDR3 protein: CASRRGRGNQPQHF. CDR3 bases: TGTGCCAGTAGGCGTGGACGGGGCAATCAGCCCCAGCATTTT.

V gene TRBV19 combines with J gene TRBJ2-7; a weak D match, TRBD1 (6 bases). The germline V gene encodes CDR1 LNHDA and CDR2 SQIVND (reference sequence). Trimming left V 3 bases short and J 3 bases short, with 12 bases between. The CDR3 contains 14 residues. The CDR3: CASSMIGQRYEQYF. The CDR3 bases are TGTGCCAGTAGTATGATCGGACAGCGCTACGAGCAGTACTTC. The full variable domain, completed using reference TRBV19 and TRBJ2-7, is DGGITQSPKYLFRKEGQNVTLSCEQNLNHDAMYWYRQDPGQGLRLIYYSQIVNDFQKGDIAEGYSVSREKKESFPLTVTSAQKNPTAFYLCASSMIGQRYEQYFGPGTRLTVT.

The CDR3 DNA is TGCGCCAGCAGTCGGGACTACAAGGCCTTGAACACTGAAGCTTTCTTT. Its protein is CASSRDYKALNTEAFF. The V and J genes are TRBV23-1 and TRBJ1-1, with a tentative D call TRBD1 (5 bases). TRBV23-1 is an open reading frame, and its role is uncertain. The CDR3 has 16 amino acids. Between the trimmed V and J ends, which lost 4 bases and 0 bases, there was a span of 15 bases.

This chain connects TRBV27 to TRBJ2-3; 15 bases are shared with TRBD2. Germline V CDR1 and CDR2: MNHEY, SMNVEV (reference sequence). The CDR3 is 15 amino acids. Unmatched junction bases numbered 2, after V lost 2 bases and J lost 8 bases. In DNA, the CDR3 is TGTGCCAGCAGTTTAAGGGGACTAGCGGGAGGTACGCAGTATTTT. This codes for CASSLRGLAGGTQYF.

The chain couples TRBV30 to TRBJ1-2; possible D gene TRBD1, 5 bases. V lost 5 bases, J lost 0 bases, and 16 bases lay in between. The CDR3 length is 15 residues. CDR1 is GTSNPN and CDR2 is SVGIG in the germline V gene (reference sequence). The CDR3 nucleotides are TGTGCCTGGGGGGAGCGACAGCCTTCTAACTATGGCTACACCTTC. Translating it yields CAWGERQPSNYGYTF.

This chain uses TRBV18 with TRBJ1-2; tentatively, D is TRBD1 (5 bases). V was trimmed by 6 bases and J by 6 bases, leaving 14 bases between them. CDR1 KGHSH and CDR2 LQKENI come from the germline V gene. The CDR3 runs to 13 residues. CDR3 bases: TGTGCCAGCTCGGGCGGGGCAGTTGATGGCTACACCTTC. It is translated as CASSGGAVDGYTF.

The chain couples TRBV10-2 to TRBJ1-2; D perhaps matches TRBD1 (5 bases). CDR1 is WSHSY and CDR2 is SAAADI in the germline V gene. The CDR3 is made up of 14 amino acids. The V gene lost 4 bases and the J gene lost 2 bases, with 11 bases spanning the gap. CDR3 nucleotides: TGCGCCAGCAGTGGAGGCAGGACAAACTATGGCTACACCTTC. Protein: CASSGGRTNYGYTF.

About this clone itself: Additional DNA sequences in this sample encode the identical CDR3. For the CDR3, the DNA is TGTGCCAGCAGTGAGGGGGGGGGCACAGATACGCAGTATTTT. Residues: CASSEGGGTDTQYF. V is TRBV6-1 and J is TRBJ2-3; TRBD2 matches at 7 bases. Germline loops: CDR1 MNHNS, CDR2 SASEGT. The CDR3 totals 14 residues. The ends lost 3 bases at V and 1 base at J; junction bases unmatched: 1.

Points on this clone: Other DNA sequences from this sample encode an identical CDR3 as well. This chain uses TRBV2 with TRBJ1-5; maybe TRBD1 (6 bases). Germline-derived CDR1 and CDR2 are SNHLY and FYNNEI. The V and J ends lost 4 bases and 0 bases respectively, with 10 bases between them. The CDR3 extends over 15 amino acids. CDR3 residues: CASSVTGNSNQPQHF. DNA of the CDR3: TGTGCCAGCAGTGTGACAGGAAATAGCAATCAGCCCCAGCATTTT.

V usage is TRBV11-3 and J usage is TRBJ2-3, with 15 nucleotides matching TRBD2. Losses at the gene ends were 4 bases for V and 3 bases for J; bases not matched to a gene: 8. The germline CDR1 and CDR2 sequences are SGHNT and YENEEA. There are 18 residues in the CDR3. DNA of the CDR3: TGTGCCAGCAGCTCCGGACTAGCGGGGGGGAAGGGGACAGATACGCAGTATTTT. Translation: CASSSGLAGGKGTDTQYF.